This TCR beta chain is drawn from a study of blood T cell repertoires in COVID-19. Study information: There were acute and convalescent COVID-19 samples, and they came from the United States, Italy and Spain. PBMCs, B-cell-depleted T cells, or T cells provided the cDNA or gDNA that made up the material.

The CDR3 spans 12 residues. CDR1 and CDR2 (germline): GTSNPN, SVGIG (reference sequence). Trimming pared 0 bases from V and 10 bases from J, leaving 9 bases between. Original data processing: Researchers report that nucleated cell counts were estimated from reference gene primer amplification. Only in-frame clones appear in the TCRdb table, and some are missing; sequencing was by immunoSEQ multiplex PCR. D and trimming come from the DNA, and the V and J calls and clone size come from that table. Of more than 85,000 clones listed, 75% to 85% were seen once; the top ten hold around 22%. Specimen: peripheral blood. The receptor comes from a man between 65 and 85 years old with acute or convalescent COVID-19. The chain recombines TRBV30 with TRBJ1-4, with D unclear. This chain's CDR3 is CAWSVPGLKLFF. The CDR3 DNA reads TGTGCCTGGAGTGTGCCGGGTCTAAAACTGTTTTTT.